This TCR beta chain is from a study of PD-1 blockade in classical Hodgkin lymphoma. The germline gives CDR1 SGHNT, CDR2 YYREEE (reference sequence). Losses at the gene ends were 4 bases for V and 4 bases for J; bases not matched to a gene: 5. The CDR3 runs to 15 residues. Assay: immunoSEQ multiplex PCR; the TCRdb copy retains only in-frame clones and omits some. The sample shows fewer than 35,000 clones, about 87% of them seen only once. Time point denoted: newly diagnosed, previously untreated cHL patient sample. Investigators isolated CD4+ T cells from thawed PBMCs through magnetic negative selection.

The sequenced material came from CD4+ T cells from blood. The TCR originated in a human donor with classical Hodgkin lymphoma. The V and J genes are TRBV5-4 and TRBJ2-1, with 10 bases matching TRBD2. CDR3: CASSPRTSGYNEQFF. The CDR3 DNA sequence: TGTGCCAGCAGCCCACGGACTAGCGGTTACAATGAGCAGTTCTTC.